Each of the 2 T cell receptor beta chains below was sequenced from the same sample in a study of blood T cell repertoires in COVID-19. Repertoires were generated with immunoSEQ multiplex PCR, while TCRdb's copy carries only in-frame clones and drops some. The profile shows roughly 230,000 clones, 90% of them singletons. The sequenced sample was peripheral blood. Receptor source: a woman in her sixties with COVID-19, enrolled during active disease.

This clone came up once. This CDR3 is CATSKTGTGTTNYGYTF. CDR3 coding DNA: TGTGCCACCTCAAAGACCGGGACAGGTACTACTAACTATGGCTACACCTTC. The V call is TRBV10-3, the J call TRBJ1-2, with 8 bases identical to TRBD1. CDR1 and CDR2 from the germline V gene are ENHRY and SYGVKD. The CDR3 extends over 17 amino acids. J gave up 0 bases and V 10 bases, and 16 bases lay outside the gene matches.

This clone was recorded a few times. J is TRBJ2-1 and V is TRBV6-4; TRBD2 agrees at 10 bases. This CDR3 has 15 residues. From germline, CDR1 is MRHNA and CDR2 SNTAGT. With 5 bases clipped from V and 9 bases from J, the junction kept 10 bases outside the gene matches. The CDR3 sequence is CASSNLAGESSEQFF. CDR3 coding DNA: TGTGCCAGCAGTAATCTAGCGGGGGAGAGTAGTGAGCAGTTCTTC.